Listed here are 14 T cell receptor beta chains from one sample, sequenced in a study of CD4 T cells in relation to SARS-CoV-2 and coronaviruses. Before the COVID-19 pandemic, during about 2011-2019, CD4+ T cells were taken from unexposed donors. After approximately 10 days of culture, CD4+ T cells were isolated. No antigen has been assigned to these receptors. The repertoire was sequenced with immunoSEQ multiplex PCR; TCRdb's copy has only in-frame clones and lacks some. The sample yields tens of thousands of clones, around 78% seen once. Material: CD4+ T cells from PBMCs, cultured in vitro. The source is a human donor in good health.

The CDR3 here is CASSFSGTGYEQYF. The CDR3 nucleotides are TGTGCCAGCAGTTTTTCGGGCACAGGCTACGAGCAGTACTTC. The chain carries TRBV6-2 or TRBV6-3 and TRBJ2-7; the D gene is possibly TRBD1 (5 bases). The germline V gene encodes CDR1 MNHEY and CDR2 SVGEGT. Trimming shortened V by 4 bases and J by 3 bases, and 13 bases separated the two germline ends. The CDR3 is made up of 14 amino acids.

The genes are TRBV4-1 and TRBJ2-5; D gene ambiguous. The CDR3 contains 16 residues. Looked up from germline, CDR1 is MGHRA and CDR2 is YSYEKL. Trimming removed 0 bases from V and 8 bases from J, with 19 bases in between. The CDR3 protein is CASSQDPGSPLSTQYF. Written as DNA, the CDR3 is TGCGCCAGCAGCCAAGACCCCGGCTCCCCGTTGAGCACCCAGTACTTC.

The rearrangement uses TRBV19 and TRBJ2-7, with D perhaps TRBD1 or TRBD2 (5 bases each). The CDR3 loop spans 14 amino acids. Germline values: CDR1 LNHDA, CDR2 SQIVND (reference sequence). V was clipped by 6 bases and J by 0 bases, with 12 bases between them. Here the CDR3 reads CASSTGRSSYEQYF. CDR3 nucleotide sequence: TGTGCCAGTAGCACGGGGCGTAGCTCCTACGAGCAGTACTTC.

This clone turned up a few times. The chain carries TRBV2 and TRBJ1-2; no clear D gene. From germline, CDR1 is SNHLY and CDR2 FYNNEI. The CDR3 is 12 amino acids. The ends were cut back, 4 bases at V and 2 bases at J, with 5 bases in the middle. The CDR3 loop reads CASSGQNYGYTF. In DNA form, the CDR3 reads TGTGCCAGCAGTGGCCAGAACTATGGCTACACCTTC.

The chain combines TRBV7-2 with TRBJ1-5; no definite D call. CDR3 length: 15 amino acids. Trimming removed 4 bases at V and 7 bases at J, with 17 bases between. CDR1 and CDR2 (germline): SGHTA, FQGNSA. In DNA, the CDR3 is TGTGCCAGCAGCTCCTTAAGGGCCATAGGCCAGCCCCAGCATTTT. Encoded protein: CASSSLRAIGQPQHF.

The chain recombines TRBV14 with TRBJ1-3; no clear D. V lost 4 bases to trimming and J lost 4 bases, with 17 bases between them. CDR1 is SGHDN and CDR2 is FVKESK in the germline V gene. This CDR3 comprises 16 residues. Here the CDR3 DNA reads TGTGCCAGCAGCCCGTCGGGGTCGCGAAGAGGAAACACCATATATTTT. This translates into CASSPSGSRRGNTIYF.

J is TRBJ1-3 and V is TRBV3-1 (or the pseudogene TRBV3-2); the D gene is possibly TRBD1 (6 bases). V shed 1 base and J shed 3 bases, with 7 bases lying between them. This CDR3 has 14 residues. The V gene's germline CDR1 is LGHDT and CDR2 YNNKEL (reference sequence). CDR3 nucleotide sequence: TGTGCCAGCAGCCAAGTAGGGGGTGGAAACACCATATATTTT. This sequence encodes CASSQVGGGNTIYF.

The chain recombines TRBV12-3 or TRBV12-4 with TRBJ2-7; 7 bases line up with TRBD1. The V and J ends lost 7 bases and 3 bases, in that order; junction bases with no gene match: 3. The CDR3 spans 12 residues. The CDR3 loop reads CASTRDSYEQYF. CDR3 coding DNA: TGTGCCAGCACCCGGGACAGCTACGAGCAGTACTTC.

The chain has TRBV19 and TRBJ2-1; no definite D call. Deletions cut 5 bases from V and 1 base from J, with 12 bases between. The CDR3 runs to 15 residues. CDR1 and CDR2 (germline): LNHDA, SQIVND (reference sequence). This chain's CDR3 is CASSAPWESYNEQFF. The CDR3 region has the DNA TGTGCCAGTAGTGCCCCCTGGGAATCCTACAATGAGCAGTTCTTC.

The J gene is TRBJ2-2, the V gene TRBV4-2, with TRBD1 matching 7 bases. Germline CDR1 reads LGHNA; CDR2 reads YNFKEQ. The V segment lost 1 base and the J segment 7 bases; nucleotides outside the gene matches: 6. This CDR3 contains 15 residues. The CDR3 bases are TGTGCCAGCAGCCAAGGGGACAGAAAAGGCGGGGAGCTGTTTTTT. The encoded protein is CASSQGDRKGGELFF.

J is TRBJ2-5 and V is TRBV5-4; D unclear. The CDR3 consists of 13 residues. The V end lost 4 bases, the J end lost 3 bases, and 10 bases lay between the germline ends. From germline, CDR1 is SGHNT and CDR2 YYREEE (reference sequence). CDR3 residues: CASSPNMEETQYF. CDR3 bases: TGTGCCAGCAGCCCGAATATGGAAGAGACCCAGTACTTC. The full variable domain, rest sourced from reference TRBV5-4 and TRBJ2-5, is ETGVTQSPTHLIKTRGQQVTLRCSSQSGHNTVSWYQQALGQGPQFIFQYYREEENGRGNFPPRFSGLQFPNYSSELNVNALELDDSALYLCASSPNMEETQYFGPGTRLLVL.

The V gene is TRBV7-9, the J gene TRBJ2-5, with 7 bases matching TRBD2. The V and J ends lost 2 bases and 5 bases, in that order; junction bases with no gene match: 14. This CDR3 region has 17 residues. The germline V gene has CDR1 SEHNR and CDR2 FQNEAQ (reference sequence). CDR3 residues: CASSLLIGRTGRETQYF. DNA for the CDR3: TGTGCCAGCAGCTTACTGATCGGGAGGACGGGAAGGGAGACCCAGTACTTC. Full variable domain (remainder filled in from reference TRBV7-9 and TRBJ2-5): DTGVSQNPRHKITKRGQNVTFRCDPISEHNRLYWYRQTLGQGPEFLTYFQNEAQLEKSRLLSDRFSAERPKGSFSTLEIQRTEQGDSAMYLCASSLLIGRTGRETQYFGPGTRLLVL.

This clone was picked up one time. The chain has TRBV2 and TRBJ2-3; TRBD2 aligns across 8 bases. CDR1 and CDR2 from the germline V gene are SNHLY and FYNNEI. The CDR3 sequence is 12 residues long. The V segment lost 11 bases and the J segment 2 bases; nucleotides outside the gene matches: 3. CDR3 protein: CAGRGDTDTQYF. As DNA, the CDR3 is TGTGCCGGGCGGGGGGACACAGATACGCAGTATTTT.

The V and J genes are TRBV5-1 and TRBJ1-4, with TRBD1 as a possible D gene (6 bases). Germline lookup yields CDR1 SGHRS and CDR2 YFSETQ. The CDR3 length is 15 residues. V lost 0 bases and J 8 bases, leaving 14 bases between the germline ends. DNA of the CDR3: TGCGCCAGCAGCTTGGCAGGGGAGATGCACGAAAAACTGTTTTTT. It codes for CASSLAGEMHEKLFF.